A selection of T cell receptor beta chains follows, all from one sample in a study of cytomegalovirus exposure and HLA in healthy donors. Assay: immunoSEQ multiplex PCR; the TCRdb copy retains only in-frame clones and omits some. The table includes roughly 100,000 clones, around 80% detected once. The sample was PBMCs. Every receptor here comes from a woman between 35 and 50 years old in good health and CMV-seronegative. CDR3s include the opening cysteine and the closing phenylalanine or tryptophan. A D gene is named only where the DNA matches it firmly. A clone size is listed for some rows: how often the clone was seen (once, few, many), or a class if it is expanded.

DNA	CDR3	D	V	size	J
TGTTCCAGCAGGGGGCGACACGTGCCGAACACTGAAGCTTTCTTT	CSSRGRHVPNTEAFF	TRBD1	TRBV7-9	.	TRBJ1-1
TGTGCCAGCAGCTTGGAACTGAACAATGAGCAGTTCTTC	CASSLELNNEQFF	.	TRBV5-6	.	TRBJ2-1
TGTGCCAGCAGTACAGGTACCAATCAGCCCCAGCATTTT	CASSTGTNQPQHF	.	TRBV9	.	TRBJ1-5
TGTGCCAGCAAGCGCCCCCCCATCTATGGCTACACCTTC	CASKRPPIYGYTF	.	TRBV2	few	TRBJ1-2
TGTGCCAGCAGCCGAGCGGGTACGCAGTATTTT	CASSRAGTQYF	.	TRBV6-5	.	TRBJ2-3
TGTGCCAGCAGCTTGGCTGGGAGCCAAATGGCTTTCTTT	CASSLAGSQMAFF	.	TRBV5-4	few	TRBJ1-1
TGCGCCAGCAGCCAAGGACAGGAAAATGAAAAACTGTTTTTT	CASSQGQENEKLFF	.	TRBV4-1	few	TRBJ1-4
TGTGCCAGCAGAAATAGCGCCCCGAGGGGGAATGAGCAGTTCTTC	CASRNSAPRGNEQFF	.	TRBV28	.	TRBJ2-1
TGTGCCAGTAGTATGCTACTATTAACCTACACCGGGGAGCTGTTTTTT	CASSMLLLTYTGELFF	.	TRBV19	.	TRBJ2-2
TGTGCCACCAGCAGTTATCGGGATCCCGAGGACTACGAGCAGTACTTC	CATSSYRDPEDYEQYF	.	TRBV15	.	TRBJ2-7
TGTGCCAGCTCATCCGGGACTCTAAACACCGGGGAGCTGTTTTTT	CASSSGTLNTGELFF	.	TRBV18	once	TRBJ2-2
TGTGCCAGCAGTTCATTCATTAAGGGAGGGGACCAAGAGACCCAGTACTTC	CASSSFIKGGDQETQYF	TRBD2	TRBV28	.	TRBJ2-5
TGTGCCAGCAGCCCCCCAAGGGGGCTGGTGAACACTGAAGCTTTCTTT	CASSPPRGLVNTEAFF	TRBD1	TRBV28	.	TRBJ1-1
TGCGCCAGCAGCTTCGGGGGTAGAAAAAACATTCAGTACTTC	CASSFGGRKNIQYF	.	TRBV5-1	.	TRBJ2-4
TGTGCCATCAGTCATAGACAGGAGCCCTACGAGCAGTACTTC	CAISHRQEPYEQYF	.	TRBV10-3	.	TRBJ2-7